This record concerns one T cell receptor (beta chain) sequence. Its antigen is not known. The sample belongs to a study of response to subunit inactivated influenza vaccine. Findings and caveats of the study: After each seasonal influenza vaccination, few new T cells are recruited, the authors suggested.

TCRdb reprocessed the RT-PCR reads via MiXCR and lists one record per CDR3 protein. The sample holds around 850,000 distinct CDR3 sequences; under 20% are singletons and the top ten take 9.5% to 13%. V shed 2 bases and J shed 5 bases, with 7 bases lying between them. Germline V gene lookup returns CDR1 MDHEN and CDR2 SYDVKM. This CDR3 has 12 residues. This chain connects TRBV28 to TRBJ2-7; D is unresolved. This clonotype was obtained from a man aged 45-65 years who received an inactivated influenza vaccine. Sequenced material: PBMCs from blood, taken more than 4 days after vaccination. The CDR3 reads CASSLPTNEQYF. The DNA of the CDR3 is TGTGCCAGCAGTTTACCCACGAACGAGCAGTACTTC.